One and the same sample provided the 15 T cell receptor beta chains below, sequenced in a study of blood T cells in healthy people across ages. Alongside a J-beta primer mix, a sample-barcoded 5' primer served in a second PCR lasting roughly 6 to 11 cycles. Each CDR3 protein gets one entry after TCRdb re-called the 5' RACE reads with MiXCR. The sample has under 2,000,000 distinct CDR3 sequences, 49% seen once; the top ten hold 2.1%. The sample consisted of blood. The receptors shown here come from a woman aged 40 to 50 in good health.

V gene TRBV20-1 combines with J gene TRBJ2-7; TRBD2 aligns across 9 bases. CDR1 and CDR2 from the germline V gene are DFQATT and SNEGSKA (reference sequence). The CDR3 totals 15 residues. With V trimmed by 0 bases and J by 6 bases, 9 bases remained unmatched. The CDR3 loop is CSARDIGGGAAEQYF. The CDR3 DNA reads as TGCAGTGCTAGAGATATAGGCGGGGGGGCCGCCGAGCAGTACTTC.

This clonotype came up a few times. This chain connects TRBV20-1 to TRBJ2-7; TRBD2 matches at 7 bases. In germline, CDR1 is DFQATT, CDR2 SNEGSKA (reference sequence). V gave up 0 bases and J gave up 7 bases; unmatched junction bases: 12. The CDR3 loop spans 15 amino acids. CDR3 nucleotides: TGCAGTGCTAGAGAGGAGGAGGGAGGGAGAGGGGAGCAGTACTTC. Protein sequence: CSAREEEGGRGEQYF.

The J gene is TRBJ2-1, the V gene TRBV11-2; TRBD2 matches at 9 bases. V shed 0 bases and J 7 bases; nucleotides not matched to a gene: 7. This CDR3 comprises 16 residues. The germline gives CDR1 SGHAT, CDR2 FQNNGV. The CDR3 is CASSLEGGGARNEQFF. DNA of the CDR3: TGTGCCAGCAGCTTAGAAGGCGGGGGGGCCAGAAATGAGCAGTTCTTC.

J is TRBJ2-7 and V is TRBV6-2 or TRBV6-3; weak D call: TRBD2 (6 bases). CDR1 MNHEY and CDR2 SVGEGT come from the germline V gene. V was cut by 5 bases and J by 8 bases, with 16 bases left in between. This CDR3 is 13 amino acids long. The CDR3 region has the DNA TGTGCCAGCAGTACAACTAGCACCCTCAAGCAGTACTTC. Encoded protein: CASSTTSTLKQYF.

V usage is TRBV29-1 and J usage is TRBJ2-1; D possibly uses TRBD1 or TRBD2 (5 bases each). The V end lost 3 bases, the J end lost 12 bases, and 21 bases lay between the germline ends. There are 14 residues in the CDR3. Germline V gives CDR1 SQVTM, CDR2 ANQGSEA. This CDR3 is CSVEGLAPFDGQFF. The CDR3 DNA reads as TGCAGCGTTGAGGGGCTAGCTCCCTTCGATGGGCAGTTCTTC.

The chain links TRBV5-1 to TRBJ2-5; D may be TRBD1 (7 bases). The CDR3 spans 14 residues. Trimming took off 4 bases at V and 1 base at J, with 11 bases between the two ends. Germline CDR1 and CDR2: SGHRS and YFSETQ. CDR3 loop: CASSIQGGQETQYF. The CDR3 DNA reads TGCGCCAGCAGCATCCAGGGGGGCCAAGAGACCCAGTACTTC.

The chain has TRBV5-1 and TRBJ2-1, with 11 bases lining up with TRBD2. Germline CDR1 reads SGHRS; CDR2 reads YFSETQ. The CDR3 is made up of 17 amino acids. The J segment lost 1 base and the V segment lost 3 bases, leaving 6 bases of the junction unmatched. CDR3 region: CASSSTSSGGSYNEQFF. CDR3 bases: TGCGCCAGCAGCTCAACTTCTAGCGGGGGGTCCTACAATGAGCAGTTCTTC.

J is TRBJ2-4 and V is TRBV10-1, with no clear D. Germline V gives CDR1 WNHNN, CDR2 SYGVQD (reference sequence). With 2 bases removed from V and 1 base from J, the gap between germline ends came to 15 bases. The CDR3 contains 17 residues. CDR3 region: CASSEGSSRVAKNIQYF. The CDR3 DNA sequence: TGCGCCAGCAGTGAGGGGTCATCCCGAGTGGCCAAAAACATTCAGTACTTC.

The V gene is TRBV5-1, the J gene TRBJ2-7; 8 bases map to TRBD1. The J call may be mistaken, given a closer DNA end match to TRBJ2-5. Germline-derived CDR1 and CDR2 are SGHRS and YFSETQ. The CDR3 is 15 amino acids. CDR3 region: CASKGQASSGETQYF. CDR3 sequence (DNA): TGCGCCAGCAAGGGACAGGCATCATCAGGAGAGACCCAGTACTTC.

The chain carries TRBV20-1 and TRBJ2-1; the match to TRBD2 covers 10 bases. Germline V gene lookup returns CDR1 DFQATT and CDR2 SNEGSKA (reference sequence). After removal of 6 bases from V and 2 bases from J, the junction contained 16 bases not matched to a gene. The CDR3 has 18 residues. As DNA, the CDR3 is TGCAGTGCCTCCTCCCCCGGGACTAGCGTCCTCACCTACAATGAGCAGTTCTTC. It is translated as CSASSPGTSVLTYNEQFF.

This clonotype showed up just a few times. The J gene is TRBJ2-1, the V gene TRBV3-1; TRBD2 agrees at 14 bases. V lost 4 bases and J lost 4; bases outside the gene matches: 6. This CDR3 is built from 17 residues. The germline CDR1 and CDR2 sequences are LGHDT and YNNKEL (reference sequence). This CDR3 reads CASSPRLAGGRYNEQFF. In DNA, the CDR3 is TGTGCCAGCAGCCCCCGACTAGCGGGGGGGAGGTACAATGAGCAGTTCTTC.

This clonotype appeared a few times. The V and J genes are TRBV20-1 and TRBJ1-6, with D unresolved. The V end lost 2 bases, the J end lost 5 bases, and 4 bases lay between the germline ends. The CDR3 length is 12 residues. Germline V lookup: CDR1 DFQATT, CDR2 SNEGSKA (reference sequence). In DNA form, the CDR3 reads TGCAGTGCTAGACTAAATAATTCACCCCTCCACTTT. Translated, it gives CSARLNNSPLHF.

V is TRBV28 and J is TRBJ2-1, with D perhaps TRBD1 or TRBD2 (6 bases each). V dropped 1 base and J dropped 5 bases, with 15 bases sitting between them. Germline V gene data show CDR1 as MDHEN and CDR2 as SYDVKM. The CDR3 totals 16 residues. CDR3 region: CASSLYPKGGDNEQFF. The CDR3 nucleotides read TGTGCCAGCAGTTTATACCCGAAGGGGGGAGACAATGAGCAGTTCTTC. The full variable domain, completed using reference TRBV28 and TRBJ2-1, is DVKVTQSSRYLVKRTGEKVFLECVQDMDHENMFWYRQDPGLGLRLIYFSYDVKMKEKGDIPEGYSVSREKKERFSLILESASTNQTSMYLCASSLYPKGGDNEQFFGPGTRLTVL.

This clonotype occurred many times. The rearrangement joins TRBV7-2 to TRBJ2-3; TRBD2 matches 7 bases. CDR3 length: 13 amino acids. Germline-derived CDR1 and CDR2 are SGHTA and FQGNSA. Trimming took 5 bases from V and 2 from J; bases not matched to a gene: 1. In nucleotides, the CDR3 is TGTGCCAGCAGCGCGGGGGTCACAGATACGCAGTATTTT. Translated, it gives CASSAGVTDTQYF.

V gene TRBV12-3 or TRBV12-4 combines with J gene TRBJ2-3; 8 bases line up with TRBD1. The CDR3 contains 17 residues. The junction had 11 bases not matched to a gene; V was cut back by 4 bases and J by 2 bases. The CDR3 region has the DNA TGTGCCAGCAGTTCATTAGCCAGACAGGGGTTCACAGATACGCAGTATTTT. Translated: CASSSLARQGFTDTQYF.